Following are 30 T cell receptor beta chains from one sample sequenced in a study of CD8 T cells in ankylosing spondylitis. Study outcomes and limitations: Ankylosing spondylitis blood seemed to carry a telltale TCR beta motif made of eight highly homologous variants.

These TCRs are of unknown antigen specificity. TCRdb itself ran the 5' RACE reads through MiXCR, one entry per CDR3 protein. The sample comprises about 840,000 distinct CDR3 sequences, around 11% of which are singletons, and under 0.6% rests with the top ten. Sequencing used blood, either unsorted or a sorted T cell fraction (not recorded which). These receptors were taken from a male donor with ankylosing spondylitis.

This clonotype was seen more than once but under ten times. V and J are TRBV18 and TRBJ1-1; possible D gene TRBD1, 6 bases. The V gene lost 6 bases and the J gene lost 9 bases, with 14 bases spanning the gap. This CDR3 is 12 amino acids long. Germline V CDR1 and CDR2: KGHSH, LQKENI. The CDR3 reads CASSPSGEKAFF. Here the CDR3 DNA reads TGTGCCAGCTCGCCCTCAGGGGAAAAAGCTTTCTTT.

The chain recombines TRBV15 with TRBJ2-1; the D is unclear. Germline CDR1 reads LNHNV; CDR2 reads YYDKDF (reference sequence). The CDR3 is made up of 16 amino acids. Trimming stripped 7 bases from V and 4 bases from J, with 20 bases between. DNA of the CDR3: TGTGCCACCACGGCCGGTGGTGGCAGATCGTACAATGAGCAGTTCTTC. It encodes CATTAGGGRSYNEQFF.

This clonotype was counted between two and nine times. The CDR3 nucleotides are TGCAGTGCTAGAGATCCGCTAGCGGGGGCCAATGAGCAGTTCTTC. This encodes CSARDPLAGANEQFF. The rearrangement uses TRBV20-1 and TRBJ2-1; 10 bases map to TRBD2. The CDR3 spans 15 residues. V trimming: 0 bases; J trimming: 6 bases; junction bases outside the gene matches: 5. Germline assignment: CDR1 DFQATT and CDR2 SNEGSKA (reference sequence).

This clonotype was counted a few times. The CDR3 coding sequence is TGCAGTGCTAGAAAGGGACTAGCGGGGGGGCTACCGGCAGATACGCAGTATTTT. Residues: CSARKGLAGGLPADTQYF. The rearrangement uses TRBV20-1 and TRBJ2-3, with TRBD2 identical over 16 bases. Germline V gene sequence: CDR1 DFQATT, CDR2 SNEGSKA (reference sequence). Trimming at V came to 2 bases and at J to 4 bases, leaving 9 bases not matched to a gene. The CDR3 loop spans 18 amino acids.

As to this clonotype: At one boundary the junction diverges from the germline segment, which might be a read error. The rearrangement joins TRBV20-1 to TRBJ2-7; D ambiguous. Germline CDR1 reads DFQATT; CDR2 reads SNEGSKA (reference sequence). The length of the CDR3 is 11 residues. CDR3: CSAGDKYEQYF. CDR3 sequence (DNA): TGCAGTGCTGGAGACAAGTACGAGCAGTACTTC.

The chain links TRBV7-9 to TRBJ2-1; 9 bases are shared with TRBD2. V trimming: 4 bases; J trimming: 15 bases; junction bases outside the gene matches: 7. CDR3 length: 12 amino acids. Germline V CDR1 and CDR2: SEHNR, FQNEAQ (reference sequence). CDR3 bases: TGTGCCAGCAGCTCTGCTAGCGGGAAACTGTTCTTC. Its translation is CASSSASGKLFF.

This clonotype was found many times. V gene TRBV7-2 combines with J gene TRBJ2-5; unclear D gene. Between the trimmed V and J ends, which lost 5 bases and 5 bases, there was a span of 9 bases. The germline V gene has CDR1 SGHTA and CDR2 FQGNSA. CDR3 length: 12 amino acids. This CDR3 reads CASSPLRETQYF. CDR3 nucleotide sequence: TGTGCCAGCAGCCCCCTACGGGAGACCCAGTACTTC.

As regards this clonotype: At one boundary the junction diverges from the germline segment, which might be a read error. The chain uses TRBV7-7 and TRBJ2-1, with 7 bases that match TRBD2. The germline V gene encodes CDR1 SSHAT and CDR2 FNYEAQ (reference sequence). The CDR3 runs to 13 residues. The CDR3 is CASSYGTNNEQFF. The CDR3 DNA reads as TGTGCTAGCAGCTACGGGACTAACAATGAGCAGTTCTTC. Full variable domain (missing parts from reference TRBV7-7 and TRBJ2-1): GAGVSQSPRYKVTKRGQDVTLRCDPISSHATLYWYQQALGQGPEFLTYFNYEAQPDKSGLPSDRFSAERPEGSISTLTIQRTEQRDSAMYRCASSYGTNNEQFFGPGTRLTVL.

This clonotype was detected many times. The chain couples TRBV5-1 to TRBJ2-2; 7 bases line up with TRBD2. Germline assignment: CDR1 SGHRS and CDR2 YFSETQ. CDR3 length equals 15 residues. The ends lost 2 bases at V and 4 bases at J; junction bases unmatched: 5. CDR3 sequence: CASSFAGDSTGELFF. The CDR3 bases are TGCGCCAGCAGCTTCGCGGGGGATTCCACCGGGGAGCTGTTTTTT.

As to this clonotype: Since a much larger clone is just one base distant, this may be a read error. V is TRBV20-1 and J is TRBJ1-6; D is ambiguous. CDR1 and CDR2 (germline): DFQATT, SNEGSKA (reference sequence). The CDR3 loop spans 13 amino acids. CDR3 DNA sequence: TGCAGTGCTAGAGTGACCGCCGATTCACCCCCCCACTTT. Its protein is CSARVTADSPPHF.

This clonotype was detected only a few times. V usage is TRBV20-1 and J usage is TRBJ2-3; TRBD2 matches 12 bases. This CDR3 contains 17 residues. The V segment lost 3 bases and the J segment 4 bases; nucleotides outside the gene matches: 11. The germline V gene has CDR1 DFQATT and CDR2 SNEGSKA (reference sequence). CDR3: CSASIPSGRDSADTQYF. In DNA form, the CDR3 reads TGCAGTGCTAGCATCCCTAGCGGGAGGGATTCTGCAGATACGCAGTATTTT.

This clonotype was picked up a small number of times. The DNA of the CDR3 is TGTGCCACCAGTGATGGGACAGGGAGGATACATGGCTACACCTTC. Translation: CATSDGTGRIHGYTF. The V call is TRBV24-1, the J call TRBJ1-2; 9 bases align to TRBD1. CDR1 and CDR2 from the germline V gene are KGHDR and SFDVKD. V lost 3 bases, J lost 6 bases, and 7 bases stayed unmatched. CDR3 length: 15 residues.

The sample holds many counts of this clonotype. The chain has TRBV12-3 or TRBV12-4 and TRBJ2-7; maybe TRBD1 (5 bases). This CDR3 contains 14 residues. The V end lost 2 bases, the J end lost 4 bases, and 12 bases lay between the germline ends. The CDR3 is CASSLLGVEYEQYF. DNA of the CDR3: TGTGCCAGCAGTTTACTAGGGGTGGAGTACGAGCAGTACTTC.

This chain uses TRBV10-3 with TRBJ1-1; D is ambiguous. There are 12 residues in the CDR3. Germline loops: CDR1 ENHRY, CDR2 SYGVKD. Trimming removed 3 bases at V and 4 bases at J, with 6 bases between. The DNA of the CDR3 is TGTGCCATCAGTGAAGTTTTCACTGAAGCTTTCTTT. Amino acid sequence: CAISEVFTEAFF.

This clonotype has at least ten counts. The chain combines TRBV5-1 with TRBJ2-7, with 11 bases fitting TRBD2. Germline-derived CDR1 and CDR2 are SGHRS and YFSETQ. V shed 2 bases, J shed 1 base, and the junction held 2 bases outside the gene matches. The CDR3 is 15 amino acids. CDR3 sequence reads: CASSLGLAGSYEQYF. The CDR3 nucleotides read TGCGCCAGCAGCTTAGGACTAGCGGGTTCCTACGAGCAGTACTTC.

The chain couples TRBV6-1 to TRBJ1-2; D ambiguous. Per germline, CDR1 MNHNS and CDR2 SASEGT. The CDR3 extends over 15 amino acids. V shed 1 base and J shed 8 bases, with 17 bases lying between them. The CDR3 nucleotides are TGTGCCAGCAGTGAAGGTCCCGGGGTCACTAACGGCTACACCTTC. Translated: CASSEGPGVTNGYTF.

This chain uses TRBV6-5 with TRBJ1-6; D remains ambiguous. This CDR3 comprises 15 residues. V lost 1 base, J lost 5 bases, and 9 bases lay in between. Germline CDR1 and CDR2: MNHEY and SVGAGI. Here the CDR3 DNA reads TGTGCCAGCAGTTACTTTTCGGCAGATAATTCACCCCTCCACTTT. It yields the protein CASSYFSADNSPLHF.

The V call is TRBV7-2, the J call TRBJ2-1; TRBD2 aligns across 7 bases. The V gene's germline CDR1 is SGHTA and CDR2 FQGNSA. The CDR3 loop spans 14 amino acids. J was trimmed by 6 bases and V by 1 base; bases with no gene match: 3. This chain's CDR3 is CASSLVGRGNEQFF. Written as DNA, the CDR3 is TGTGCCAGCAGCTTAGTTGGGAGGGGCAATGAGCAGTTCTTC.

CDR3 DNA sequence: TGTGCCACCCGCGCGCAGGGGCACGGAGCGGGAGCCTACGAGCAGTACTTC. Residues: CATRAQGHGAGAYEQYF. The J gene is TRBJ2-7, the V gene TRBV10-3, with TRBD2 matching 8 bases. V shed 10 bases, J shed 2 bases, and the junction held 19 bases outside the gene matches. Germline loops: CDR1 ENHRY, CDR2 SYGVKD. The length of the CDR3 is 17 residues.

The rearrangement joins TRBV29-1 to TRBJ2-7; no clear D gene. The CDR3 length is 12 residues. V was trimmed by 5 bases and J by 6 bases, leaving 14 bases between them. CDR1 is SQVTM, CDR2 ANQGSEA, per germline. CDR3 residues: CSVRRGTGEQYF. In DNA, the CDR3 is TGCAGCGTTCGACGAGGTACGGGCGAGCAGTACTTC.

A remark on this clonotype: Compared with germline, one end of the junction differs, possibly owing to a read error. The chain combines TRBV18 with TRBJ2-5; D ambiguous. The CDR3 length is 15 residues. The germline CDR1 and CDR2 sequences are KGHSH and LQKENI. The CDR3 region is CASAPTPSSQETQYF. The CDR3 region has the DNA TGTGCCAGCGCACCAACCCCGAGTTCCCAAGAGACCCAGTACTTC.

This clonotype was picked up many times. The chain combines TRBV7-3 with TRBJ1-2, with D unclear. V dropped 1 base and J dropped 4 bases, with 4 bases sitting between them. There are 12 residues in the CDR3. The germline V gene encodes CDR1 SGHTA and CDR2 FQGTGA. CDR3 sequence reads: CASSLMLYGYTF. CDR3 DNA: TGTGCCAGCAGCTTAATGCTCTATGGCTACACCTTC.

The chain recombines TRBV7-2 with TRBJ1-2; TRBD1 matches 7 bases. This CDR3 has 13 residues. Germline V CDR1 and CDR2: SGHTA, FQGNSA. J lost 8 bases, V lost 3 bases, and 6 bases had no gene match. The CDR3 reads CASSFQGVGGYTF. CDR3 nucleotide sequence: TGTGCCAGCAGCTTCCAGGGGGTAGGAGGCTACACCTTC.

The rearrangement links TRBV2 to TRBJ2-3; 7 bases are a match to TRBD1. The CDR3 covers 15 residues. Germline CDR1 reads SNHLY; CDR2 reads FYNNEI. CDR3 nucleotides: TGTGCGACGAGGGGGCTTCATCACCTCGCAGATACGCAGTATTTT. Residues: CATRGLHHLADTQYF.

This clonotype was recorded many times. The rearrangement joins TRBV12-3 or TRBV12-4 to TRBJ1-4, with D maybe TRBD1 (5 bases). Trimming shortened V by 6 bases and J by 6 bases, and 14 bases separated the two germline ends. The CDR3 spans 14 residues. The CDR3 loop is CASSPTWGDEKLFF. The CDR3 DNA reads TGTGCCAGCAGCCCGACTTGGGGGGATGAAAAACTGTTTTTT.

This clonotype showed up just a few times. V gene TRBV6-1 combines with J gene TRBJ2-7; 10 bases are shared with TRBD2. Per germline, CDR1 MNHNS and CDR2 SASEGT. V shed 6 bases and J 0 bases; nucleotides not matched to a gene: 5. The CDR3 has 15 residues. The CDR3 nucleotides are TGTGCCAGCAGGCAAGCGGGAGGGCCCTCCTACGAGCAGTACTTC. Protein product: CASRQAGGPSYEQYF.

The chain carries TRBV5-5 and TRBJ2-2, with D tentatively TRBD1 or TRBD2 (5 bases each). Germline assignment: CDR1 SGHKS and CDR2 YYEKEE (reference sequence). The CDR3 is 17 amino acids. Trimming removed 0 bases at V and 0 bases at J, with 12 bases between. CDR3 coding DNA: TGTGCCAGCAGCTTGGGGGCCGGGACGGCGAACACCGGGGAGCTGTTTTTT. Amino acids: CASSLGAGTANTGELFF.

This clonotype has at least ten counts. This chain connects TRBV6-1 to TRBJ2-5, with D unclear. Looked up from germline, CDR1 is MNHNS and CDR2 is SASEGT. V shed 6 bases and J shed 5 bases, with 13 bases lying between them. This CDR3 contains 13 residues. CDR3 residues: CASSLMVGETQYF. CDR3 bases: TGTGCCAGCAGCCTAATGGTAGGGGAGACCCAGTACTTC.

V gene TRBV5-1 combines with J gene TRBJ1-6; D is uncertain. CDR3 size: 16 residues. Germline CDR1 SGHRS, CDR2 YFSETQ. Trimming took off 5 bases at V and 4 bases at J, with 16 bases between the two ends. The CDR3 DNA reads TGCGCCAGCAGTCGGTTCGGCAGAGGATATAATTCACCCCTCCACTTT. This encodes CASSRFGRGYNSPLHF.

This clonotype was observed many times. The chain has TRBV20-1 and TRBJ2-7, with D perhaps matching TRBD1 (5 bases). Trimming removed 1 base at V and 3 bases at J, with 7 bases between. The CDR3 loop spans 12 amino acids. Germline V CDR1 and CDR2: DFQATT, SNEGSKA (reference sequence). The CDR3 region has the DNA TGCAGTGCTAGAGTCAGGGACTACGAGCAGTACTTC. It codes for CSARVRDYEQYF.